The clone carrying this T cell receptor (beta chain) was observed many times. The source of the sample is a study of metastatic and nonmetastatic thyroid tumors. Germline assignment: CDR1 MGHRA and CDR2 YSYEKL. This CDR3 is 14 amino acids long. The V end was cut by 1 base, the J end by 1 base, with 7 bases between. TCRdb re-processed the PCR reads through MiXCR. The top ten clones hold roughly a tenth of a sample with tens of thousands of clones, about 26% of them seen once. All patients were untreated before thyroid surgery. This chain connects TRBV4-1 to TRBJ1-1; no reliable D call. This receptor was obtained from a male donor with papillary thyroid cancer or a benign thyroid nodule (not recorded which). Some clones in this sample may be carry-over from other donors' samples. The sequenced material came from blood. The CDR3 is CASSQVDWNTEAFF. CDR3 nucleotides: TGCGCCAGCAGCCAAGTTGATTGGAACACTGAAGCTTTCTTT.